This entry describes one T cell receptor beta chain. These data come from a study of technical replicates of blood from a handful of donors. This table comes from immunoSEQ multiplex PCR, and its TCRdb copy is limited to in-frame clones, with some not included. Among some 67,000 clones, 98% were seen once, and the ten largest hold over 0.15%. CDR1 and CDR2 from the germline V gene are SEHNR and FQNEAQ (reference sequence). This CDR3 has 15 residues. Trimming took 6 bases from V and 0 from J, leaving 12 bases between them. Sequenced: T cells isolated from PBMCs. The chain couples TRBV7-9 to TRBJ1-5, with D tentatively TRBD1 (6 bases). This receptor was identified in a human donor in good health. CDR3 region: CASSLTGNSNQPQHF. The CDR3 DNA reads TGTGCCAGCAGTCTCACAGGGAATAGCAATCAGCCCCAGCATTTT. The full variable domain, rest sourced from reference TRBV7-9 and TRBJ1-5, is DTGVSQNPRHKITKRGQNVTFRCDPISEHNRLYWYRQTLGQGPEFLTYFQNEAQLEKSRLLSDRFSAERPKGSFSTLEIQRTEQGDSAMYLCASSLTGNSNQPQHFGDGTRLSIL.